The next 26 T cell receptor beta chains were all read from a single sample in a study of T cell repertoires and HLA-DP antigens. These receptors have no identified antigens. The data were produced by immunoSEQ multiplex PCR, yet TCRdb's version contains in-frame clones alone and is incomplete. The table shows fewer than 95,000 clones, with about 89% occurring only once. The sample comprised CD4+ T cells from PBMCs. These receptors came from a man between 50 and 59 years old in good health and CMV-seronegative.

This chain joins TRBV29-1 and TRBJ1-1, with a possible D match to TRBD1 (5 bases). V lost 8 bases, J lost 4 bases, and 11 bases lay in between. Per germline, CDR1 SQVTM and CDR2 ANQGSEA. This CDR3 has 11 amino acids. The CDR3 DNA follows: TGCAGCTCAGGCGGGGGCACTGAAGCTTTCTTT. Its translation: CSSGGGTEAFF.

The chain recombines TRBV9 with TRBJ1-1; D is undetermined. There are 13 residues in the CDR3. Trimming removed 1 base at V and 2 bases at J, with 6 bases between. Germline CDR1 and CDR2: SGDLS and YYNGEE. This chain's CDR3 is CASSVKGNTEAFF. The CDR3 coding sequence is TGTGCCAGCAGCGTAAAGGGAAACACTGAAGCTTTCTTT.

The chain joins TRBV30 to TRBJ1-2, with 12 nucleotides matching TRBD1. The CDR3 consists of 16 residues. V gave up 4 bases and J gave up 1 base; unmatched junction bases: 7. Germline loops: CDR1 GTSNPN, CDR2 SVGIG (reference sequence). The CDR3 region has the DNA TGTGCCTGGAACCGGGACAGGGGGCAAAGTAACTATGGCTACACCTTC. The encoded protein is CAWNRDRGQSNYGYTF.

The rearrangement links TRBV11-3 to TRBJ1-5; 7 nucleotides line up with TRBD1. The V gene's germline CDR1 is SGHNT and CDR2 YENEEA. Trimming removed 4 bases from V and 3 bases from J; junction bases left unmatched: 12. The CDR3 has 17 amino acids. CDR3 in amino acids: CASSSEPGQSYNQPQHF. The CDR3 bases are TGTGCCAGCAGCTCGGAACCGGGACAGAGCTACAATCAGCCCCAGCATTTT.

This chain uses TRBV29-1 with TRBJ1-1; D ambiguous. This CDR3 comprises 10 residues. V was clipped by 7 bases and J by 3 bases, with 6 bases between them. The germline gives CDR1 SQVTM, CDR2 ANQGSEA. The CDR3 sequence is CSASYTEAFF. For the CDR3, the DNA is TGCAGCGCTTCGTACACTGAAGCTTTCTTT.

This clone was detected a few times. The rearrangement joins TRBV28 to TRBJ1-5; the D gene is possibly TRBD1 (6 bases). The CDR3 sequence is 15 residues long. Trimming shortened V by 6 bases and J by 2 bases, and 14 bases separated the two germline ends. Germline V CDR1 and CDR2: MDHEN, SYDVKM. CDR3 region: CASSLQGARNQPQHF. CDR3 sequence (DNA): TGTGCCAGCAGCCTACAGGGCGCACGCAATCAGCCCCAGCATTTT.

The chain has TRBV9 and TRBJ2-5, with D possibly matching TRBD2 (5 bases). Trimming removed 0 bases from V and 5 bases from J, with 14 bases in between. The CDR3 loop spans 15 amino acids. Germline V gene lookup returns CDR1 SGDLS and CDR2 YYNGEE. The CDR3 sequence is CASSVDEGRRETQYF. CDR3 nucleotide sequence: TGTGCCAGCAGCGTAGATGAGGGTAGGCGGGAGACCCAGTACTTC.

V and J are TRBV11-1 and TRBJ1-2; perhaps TRBD1 as D (5 bases). The CDR3 runs 13 residues. Germline V gene lookup returns CDR1 SGHAT and CDR2 FQDESV (reference sequence). V was trimmed by 5 bases and J by 1 base, leaving 8 bases between them. As DNA, the CDR3 is TGTGCCAGCAGCGCCGACAGTAACTATGGCTACACCTTC. Protein: CASSADSNYGYTF. The full variable domain, its missing parts supplied by reference TRBV11-1 and TRBJ1-2, is EAEVAQSPRYKITEKSQAVAFWCDPISGHATLYWYRQILGQGPELLVQFQDESVVDDSQLPKDRFSAERLKGVDSTLKIQPAELGDSAMYLCASSADSNYGYTFGSGTRLTVV.

V is TRBV30 and J is TRBJ2-5; 8 bases are shared with TRBD1. CDR3 size: 13 residues. V was pared by 3 bases and J by 1 base, with 1 base of the junction left unmatched. Germline V gives CDR1 GTSNPN, CDR2 SVGIG (reference sequence). The CDR3 coding sequence is TGTGCCTGGAGCGGACAGGGCCAAGAGACCCAGTACTTC. Translated, it gives CAWSGQGQETQYF.

This chain links TRBV5-6 with TRBJ1-5; D is unresolved. The V gene's germline CDR1 is SGHDT and CDR2 YYEEEE. This CDR3 region has 14 residues. V lost 1 base and J lost 1, with 6 bases in between. The CDR3 here is CASSLSGSNQPQHF. CDR3 nucleotides: TGTGCCAGCAGCTTGTCTGGAAGCAATCAGCCCCAGCATTTT.

This clone was seen once. CDR3 nucleotides: TGTGCCAGCATCCTAGGGAACACCGGGGAGCTGTTTTTT. This codes for CASILGNTGELFF. The chain employs TRBV28 and TRBJ2-2; D is unclear. V was pared by 7 bases and J by 1 base, with 7 bases between. The CDR3 has 13 residues. Germline V gene data show CDR1 as MDHEN and CDR2 as SYDVKM.

This clone was counted between two and nine times. The genes are TRBV2 and TRBJ1-6, with 9 bases fitting TRBD1. The CDR3 runs to 14 residues. Per the germline V gene, CDR1 is SNHLY and CDR2 is FYNNEI. Trimming cost V 10 bases and J 9 bases; bases outside gene matches: 10. This chain's CDR3 is CATRDRVAGSPLHF. For the CDR3, the DNA is TGTGCCACTCGGGACAGGGTAGCCGGTTCACCCCTCCACTTT.

As DNA, the CDR3 is TGTGCCAGCAGTCACCGTCAGAGCGCTGAAGCTTTCTTT. It encodes CASSHRQSAEAFF. The rearrangement links TRBV11-2 to TRBJ1-1; D call uncertain. Deletions cut 6 bases from V and 6 bases from J, with 14 bases between. CDR3 length: 13 residues. In germline, CDR1 is SGHAT, CDR2 FQNNGV. Complete variable domain (other parts from reference TRBV11-2 and TRBJ1-1): EAGVAQSPRYKIIEKRQSVAFWCNPISGHATLYWYQQILGQGPKLLIQFQNNGVVDDSQLPKDRFSAERLKGVDSTLKIQPAKLEDSAVYLCASSHRQSAEAFFGQGTRLTVV.

The chain has TRBV4-1 and TRBJ1-2; 8 bases are a match to TRBD1. The CDR3 runs 15 residues. CDR1 and CDR2 from the germline V gene are MGHRA and YSYEKL. The V gene end was trimmed by 7 bases and the J gene end by 6 bases; junction bases not matched to a gene: 13. The CDR3 DNA reads TGCGCCAGCACCTATACGACAGGGGTCGGCGATGGCTACACCTTC. This encodes CASTYTTGVGDGYTF.

The chain couples TRBV5-1 to TRBJ2-7; perhaps D is TRBD1 or TRBD2 (6 bases each). This CDR3 spans 15 amino acids. The V end was cut by 4 bases, the J end by 7 bases, with 21 bases between. Germline CDR1 SGHRS, CDR2 YFSETQ. The CDR3 DNA is TGCGCCAGCAGCACGAGGGGGGACGCCCAGGGGGAGCAGTACTTC. Protein product: CASSTRGDAQGEQYF.

This clone was seen a single time. The CDR3 DNA reads as TGCGCCAGCTCTGACAGGTTTCCCTACGAGCAGTACTTC. Amino acids: CASSDRFPYEQYF. V usage is TRBV5-1 and J usage is TRBJ2-7; D possibly corresponds to TRBD1 (6 bases). Trimming pared 7 bases from V and 2 bases from J, leaving 13 bases between. This CDR3 spans 13 amino acids. The germline V gene encodes CDR1 SGHRS and CDR2 YFSETQ.

The rearrangement uses TRBV27 and TRBJ1-6, with TRBD1 matching 8 bases. Germline CDR1 MNHEY, CDR2 SMNVEV (reference sequence). V trimming: 6 bases; J trimming: 8 bases; junction bases outside the gene matches: 12. The CDR3 runs 16 residues. CDR3 region: CASSRQRRGRDSPLHF. CDR3 DNA: TGTGCCAGCAGCCGGCAACGCAGGGGGCGAGATTCACCCCTCCACTTT.

The rearrangement joins TRBV28 to TRBJ1-4, with D uncertain. There are 15 residues in the CDR3. Germline values: CDR1 MDHEN, CDR2 SYDVKM. V lost 6 bases, J lost 8 bases, and 19 bases lay in between. CDR3 residues: CASSATAQPGEKLFF. CDR3 in DNA: TGTGCCAGCAGCGCCACGGCCCAGCCGGGGGAAAAACTGTTTTTT.

The rearrangement uses TRBV2 and TRBJ2-3; TRBD2 matches 12 bases. The CDR3 extends over 16 amino acids. V trimming: 7 bases; J trimming: 8 bases; junction bases outside the gene matches: 13. Germline CDR1 and CDR2: SNHLY and FYNNEI. The CDR3 sequence is CASKPRTSGAGGTQYF. CDR3 nucleotide sequence: TGTGCCAGCAAACCTCGGACTAGCGGGGCTGGAGGTACGCAGTATTTT.

This chain uses TRBV28 with TRBJ1-5; D is perhaps TRBD1 (6 bases). The V and J ends lost 5 bases and 6 bases respectively, with 20 bases between them. The CDR3 has 16 amino acids. The V gene's germline CDR1 is MDHEN and CDR2 SYDVKM. The CDR3, as DNA: TGTGCCAGCAGTAAGGCCGATGGACAGACCCGTCAGCCCCAGCATTTT. Encoded protein: CASSKADGQTRQPQHF.

V usage is TRBV23-1 and J usage is TRBJ2-2, with TRBD1 identical over 7 bases. TRBV23-1 is annotated as an ORF whose role is uncertain. The CDR3 extends over 17 amino acids. V lost 7 bases to trimming and J lost 1 base; unmatched junction nucleotides: 12. The CDR3 loop reads CASTSRSDRENTGELFF. CDR3 coding DNA: TGCGCCAGCACCTCAAGAAGCGACAGGGAGAACACCGGGGAGCTGTTTTTT.

The V gene is TRBV29-1, the J gene TRBJ2-2; possibly TRBD1 for D (5 bases). Trimming took off 3 bases at V and 3 bases at J, with 8 bases between the two ends. The germline CDR1 and CDR2 sequences are SQVTM and ANQGSEA. The length of the CDR3 is 13 residues. This CDR3 is CSVDSGYTGELFF. In DNA form, the CDR3 reads TGCAGCGTTGATTCAGGGTACACCGGGGAGCTGTTTTTT.

The chain employs TRBV2 and TRBJ2-5; 7 bases fit TRBD2. The junction had 17 bases not matched to a gene; V was cut back by 5 bases and J by 5 bases. Germline assignment: CDR1 SNHLY and CDR2 FYNNEI. The CDR3 consists of 17 residues. Here the CDR3 DNA reads TGTGCCAGCAGTAGATCGACTAGCCCGAGGACGGGGGAGACCCAGTACTTC. It specifies CASSRSTSPRTGETQYF.

With regard to this clone: Compared with germline, one end of the junction differs, possibly owing to a read error. The CDR3 DNA reads TGTGCTAGCAGCTTAGATCCCCCGGCCAGGGGGGGACAGCCCCAGCATTTT. Encoded protein: CASSLDPPARGGQPQHF. The V call is TRBV7-7, the J call TRBJ1-5; TRBD1 matches at 7 bases. CDR1 is SSHAT, CDR2 FNYEAQ, per germline (reference sequence). The CDR3 extends over 17 amino acids.

The chain has TRBV30 and TRBJ2-3; no reliable D call. This CDR3 is 14 amino acids long. V gave up 2 bases and J gave up 0 bases, with 9 bases separating them. Germline CDR1 GTSNPN, CDR2 SVGIG (reference sequence). DNA for the CDR3: TGTGCCTGGAGTTACAACCCTAGCACAGATACGCAGTATTTT. It yields the protein CAWSYNPSTDTQYF.

The chain employs TRBV28 and TRBJ2-2; weak D call: TRBD1 (6 bases). CDR3 size: 15 residues. V lost 4 bases to trimming and J lost 4 bases, with 13 bases between them. The germline gives CDR1 MDHEN, CDR2 SYDVKM. The CDR3 DNA reads TGTGCCAGCAGTTGGGGGCGCCGGAGCACCGGGGAGCTGTTTTTT. It encodes CASSWGRRSTGELFF.